This T cell receptor beta chain was captured by sequencing in a study of T-cell reconstitution after alpha-beta-depleted transplantation in children. The CDR3 is 15 amino acids. Per the germline V gene, CDR1 is LNHNV and CDR2 is YYDKDF (reference sequence). V was pared by 1 base and J by 0 bases, with 2 bases of the junction left unmatched. This clonotype was seen ten or more times. Molecular barcoding with unique molecular identifiers was used for the TCRbeta library. Each CDR3 protein gets one entry after TCRdb re-called the PCR reads with MiXCR. The sample includes 400,000 to 500,000 distinct CDR3 sequences, approximately 10% of them seen just once.

The sequence derives from a human donor who donated a stem cell graft to a child with acute myeloid leukemia. The chain recombines TRBV15 with TRBJ1-1, with 7 bases fitting TRBD1. The sequencing used PBMCs from the stem cell graft donor, collected from the stem cell graft. CDR3 loop: CATSRGQGLNTEAFF. CDR3 DNA: TGTGCCACCAGCAGAGGACAGGGATTGAACACTGAAGCTTTCTTT.